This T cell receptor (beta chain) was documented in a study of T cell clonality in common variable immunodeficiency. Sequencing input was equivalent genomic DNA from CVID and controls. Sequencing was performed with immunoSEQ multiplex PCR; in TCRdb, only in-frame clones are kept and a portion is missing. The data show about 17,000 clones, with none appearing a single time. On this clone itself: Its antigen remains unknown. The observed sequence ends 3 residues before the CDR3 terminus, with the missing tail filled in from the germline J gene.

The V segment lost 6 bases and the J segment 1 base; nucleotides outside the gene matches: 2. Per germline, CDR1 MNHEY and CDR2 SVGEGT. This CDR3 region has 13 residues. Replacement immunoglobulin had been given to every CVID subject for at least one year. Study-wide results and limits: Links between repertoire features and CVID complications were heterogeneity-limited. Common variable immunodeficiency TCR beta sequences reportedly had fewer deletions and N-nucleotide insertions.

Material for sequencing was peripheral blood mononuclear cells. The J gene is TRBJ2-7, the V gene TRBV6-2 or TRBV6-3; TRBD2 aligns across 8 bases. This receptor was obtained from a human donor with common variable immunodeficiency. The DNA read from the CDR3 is TGTGCCAGCAGGCGGGGGGCTTCCTACGAG. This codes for CASRRGASYE. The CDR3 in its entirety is CASRRGASYEQYF.